The present TCR beta chain was sequenced within a study of shared clonotypes between healthy human individuals. The V end was cut by 4 bases, the J end by 3 bases, with 16 bases between. This CDR3 region has 15 residues. Germline V CDR1 and CDR2: SGHRS, YFSETQ. Each replicate PCR on the sorted subsets used 200 to 250 ng DNA (around 30,000 T cell genomes). In the original processing: Because ImmunoSEQ provided only junction sequences with no quality scores, the filtering differed. The method was immunoSEQ multiplex PCR; TCRdb's version includes in-frame clones alone and lacks a portion of them. Clonal size and the V and J genes are those of that table, whereas D and trimming came from the DNA. The table lists 2,500,000 or so clones, approximately 92% of them singletons.

This chain connects TRBV5-1 to TRBJ1-2, with D tentatively TRBD1 (6 bases). This TCR was recovered from a young man in good health. Sequencing used naive CD4+ T cells sorted from blood. Specified subset: CD45RA+ positively selected. The CDR3 DNA reads TGCGCCAGCAGCCCGGGTGGGGGGCCGGACTATGGCTACACCTTC. Encoded protein: CASSPGGGPDYGYTF.